This passage covers 23 T cell receptor beta chains from one sample sequenced in a study of long-term antiretroviral therapy in people with HIV (dated by TCRdb to the early 2020s). The immunoSEQ hsTCRB v3.0 assay was used at survey level resolution for TRB variable region sequencing. TCRdb took this table from immuneACCESS and kept in-frame rearrangements with V and J called. Such tables lack part of the clones; where checked against another copy, unresolved V genes explain under half of the gap, and the rest is unexplained. The sample table contains 10,000 to 15,000 clones; only one count was recorded for around 77% of them. Of the sample, around 15% falls within the top ten clones. The source was unsorted PBMCs, collected 1.3 years after starting antiretroviral therapy. All receptors come from a woman between 18 and 29 years old with HIV.

The chain couples TRBV2 to TRBJ2-1; 8 positions agree with TRBD2. V dropped 8 bases and J dropped 8; count of bases not matched to a gene: 8. CDR1 SNHLY and CDR2 FYNNEI come from the germline V gene. This CDR3 comprises 13 residues. The CDR3 loop reads CASAREGQDEQFF. In DNA form, the CDR3 reads TGTGCCAGCGCCCGGGAGGGTCAGGATGAGCAGTTCTTC. Using reference TRBV2 and TRBJ2-1 for the parts outside the CDR3, the full variable domain is EPEVTQTPSHQVTQMGQEVILRCVPISNHLYFYWYRQILGQKVEFLVSFYNNEISEKSEIFDDQFSVERPDGSNFTLKIRSTKLEDSAMYFCASAREGQDEQFFGPGTRLTVL.

This chain connects TRBV7-9 to TRBJ1-1, with 7 nucleotides matching TRBD1. The CDR3 is 18 amino acids. The ends lost 3 bases at V and 0 bases at J; junction bases unmatched: 13. Germline V gives CDR1 SEHNR, CDR2 FQNEAQ (reference sequence). CDR3 nucleotides: TGTGCCAGCAGCTTCCTACAGGGGACCCTTTACCTGAACACTGAAGCTTTCTTT. It codes for CASSFLQGTLYLNTEAFF.

V is TRBV4-2 and J is TRBJ1-1, with a weak D call TRBD1 (6 bases). Germline V gene sequence: CDR1 LGHNA, CDR2 YNFKEQ. Trimming removed 1 base at V and 2 bases at J, with 11 bases between. The CDR3 consists of 15 residues. The CDR3 loop is CASSQGVQGNTEAFF. CDR3 nucleotide sequence: TGTGCCAGCAGCCAAGGAGTACAGGGAAACACTGAAGCTTTCTTT.

The J gene is TRBJ2-7, the V gene TRBV20-1; no definite D call. This CDR3 has 11 amino acids. Trimming cost V 5 bases and J 3 bases, with 8 bases left between them. Germline CDR1 is DFQATT and CDR2 is SNEGSKA (reference sequence). The CDR3 loop reads CSAVGDYEQYF. DNA of the CDR3: TGCAGTGCTGTGGGCGACTACGAGCAGTACTTC.

This clone came up a few times. The V gene is TRBV19, the J gene TRBJ1-5; weak D call: TRBD1 (6 bases). Germline CDR1 reads LNHDA; CDR2 reads SQIVND (reference sequence). This CDR3 region has 14 residues. Trimming took off 2 bases at V and 1 base at J, with 6 bases between the two ends. The CDR3 sequence: CASSIQGSNQPQHF. The CDR3 nucleotides are TGTGCCAGTAGTATACAGGGGAGCAATCAGCCCCAGCATTTT.

CDR3 sequence: CASSWTGSGGEKLFF. CDR3 DNA: TGTGCCAGCAGCTGGACAGGGTCAGGAGGGGAAAAACTGTTTTTT. The chain has TRBV5-5 and TRBJ1-4, with 8 bases lining up with TRBD1. CDR3 size: 15 residues. Germline values: CDR1 SGHKS, CDR2 YYEKEE (reference sequence). V lost 3 bases to trimming and J lost 8 bases; unmatched junction nucleotides: 9.

J is TRBJ2-3 and V is TRBV19; TRBD2 is a possible D gene (6 bases). This CDR3 has 15 amino acids. Germline CDR1 reads LNHDA; CDR2 reads SQIVND (reference sequence). V was shortened by 3 bases and J by 6 bases, with 16 bases between the two germline ends. The CDR3 DNA is TGTGCCAGTAGTATTCTAGCGCTAGGGGCGGATACGCAGTATTTT. Translation: CASSILALGADTQYF.

For the CDR3, the DNA is TGTGCCAGCAGAGGGGGGGACTGCTCCTACAATGAGCAGTTCTTC. Its protein is CASRGGDCSYNEQFF. The chain employs TRBV21-1 and TRBJ2-1; TRBD2 is the table's D call and was not checked against the DNA. TRBV21-1 constitutes a pseudogene. CDR3 length: 15 residues.

The rearrangement links TRBV4-3 to TRBJ2-7; tentatively, D is TRBD2 (6 bases). The V and J ends lost 0 bases and 0 bases respectively, with 15 bases between them. Germline V lookup: CDR1 LGHNA, CDR2 YSLEER. This CDR3 is 17 amino acids long. This CDR3 is CASSQDAPHGGSYEQYF. Written as DNA, the CDR3 is TGCGCCAGCAGCCAAGATGCGCCCCACGGGGGCTCCTACGAGCAGTACTTC.

J is TRBJ2-7 and V is TRBV5-6; 9 bases are shared with TRBD1. The trim removed 0 bases at V and 2 bases at J, leaving 12 bases unmatched. The CDR3 runs 18 residues. CDR1 and CDR2 (germline): SGHDT, YYEEEE. The chain's CDR3 is CASSLVVTGQGMAYEQYF. The CDR3 DNA reads as TGTGCCAGCAGCTTGGTAGTGACTGGACAGGGGATGGCCTACGAGCAGTACTTC.

Points on this clone: This CDR3 is also generated by other DNA sequences in the sample. V usage is TRBV6-5 and J usage is TRBJ2-7, with D unresolved. The CDR3 totals 14 residues. In germline, CDR1 is MNHEY, CDR2 SVGAGI. V was trimmed by 0 bases and J by 1 base, leaving 7 bases between them. The CDR3 sequence is CASSYSPGSYEQYF. The CDR3 DNA is TGTGCCAGCAGTTACTCCCCCGGGTCCTACGAGCAGTACTTC.

The count of this clone is one. V gene TRBV4-1 combines with J gene TRBJ2-1; possibly TRBD1 for D (5 bases). CDR3 length: 17 amino acids. Germline lookup yields CDR1 MGHRA and CDR2 YSYEKL. V dropped 0 bases and J dropped 4 bases, with 16 bases sitting between them. Written as DNA, the CDR3 is TGCGCCAGCAGCCAAGAATCGGTAGGGGCCCAATACAATGAGCAGTTCTTC. This codes for CASSQESVGAQYNEQFF.

This chain links TRBV18 with TRBJ2-2, with 7 nucleotides matching TRBD1. V lost 1 base, J lost 1 base, and 3 bases stayed unmatched. From germline, CDR1 is KGHSH and CDR2 LQKENI. This CDR3 is 16 amino acids long. The CDR3: CASSPRGTVNTGELFF. CDR3 nucleotide sequence: TGTGCCAGCTCACCACGGGGGACAGTGAACACCGGGGAGCTGTTTTTT.

The J gene is TRBJ2-3, the V gene TRBV14; 11 bases map to TRBD2. Germline CDR1 and CDR2: SGHDN and FVKESK. V shed 1 base, J shed 8 bases, and the junction held 2 bases outside the gene matches. This CDR3 is 14 amino acids long. The CDR3 coding sequence is TGTGCCAGCAGCCAAGTTAGCGGGAGGGGTACGCAGTATTTT. Translation gives CASSQVSGRGTQYF.

This clone came up a few times. This chain connects TRBV4-1 to TRBJ2-7, with a possible D match to TRBD1 (6 bases). Trimming took 5 bases from V and 0 from J, leaving 14 bases between them. Germline V gene sequence: CDR1 MGHRA, CDR2 YSYEKL. The CDR3 has 15 amino acids. The CDR3 sequence: CASSEGTTYSYEQYF. The CDR3 DNA follows: TGCGCCAGCAGCGAAGGGACAACTTACTCCTACGAGCAGTACTTC.

The chain carries TRBV9 and TRBJ1-1; D is unresolved. The CDR3 is 14 amino acids. Germline V gives CDR1 SGDLS, CDR2 YYNGEE. Trimming removed 0 bases from V and 4 bases from J, with 10 bases in between. The CDR3 here is CASSVVRTGTEAFF. The CDR3 region has the DNA TGTGCCAGCAGCGTAGTTAGGACGGGCACTGAAGCTTTCTTT.

This chain joins TRBV6-6 and TRBJ2-5; perhaps TRBD2 as D (6 bases). CDR1 and CDR2 (germline): MNHNY, SVGAGI (reference sequence). CDR3 length: 13 amino acids. Trimming cost V 4 bases and J 2 bases, with 8 bases left between them. The DNA of the CDR3 is TGTGCCAGCAGTTTAGGGAGGCAAGAGACCCAGTACTTC. Translation gives CASSLGRQETQYF.

The chain couples TRBV6-1 to TRBJ1-2, with D perhaps matching TRBD1 (6 bases). The germline V gene has CDR1 MNHNS and CDR2 SASEGT. The germline V and J ends were trimmed by 4 bases and 3 bases, with 21 bases remaining between them. The CDR3 sequence is 17 residues long. The CDR3 DNA reads TGTGCCAGCAGTGCCCCGGGGGCCATAACCGGGGACTATGGCTACACCTTC. Protein product: CASSAPGAITGDYGYTF.

The gene calls are TRBV7-8 and TRBJ1-5; TRBD1 agrees at 8 bases. The CDR3 has 17 residues. The ends lost 1 base at V and 5 bases at J; junction bases unmatched: 10. Germline CDR1 reads SGHVS; CDR2 reads FQNEAQ. The CDR3 loop is CASSLEVGQGRYQPQHF. CDR3 bases: TGTGCCAGCAGCTTAGAGGTCGGACAGGGCCGATATCAGCCCCAGCATTTT.

This chain connects TRBV5-8 to TRBJ2-5; D is ambiguous. The germline gives CDR1 SGHTS, CDR2 YDEGEE. This CDR3 spans 11 amino acids. With 0 bases removed from V and 5 bases from J, the gap between germline ends came to 2 bases. CDR3 region: CASSLVETQYF. CDR3 sequence (DNA): TGTGCCAGCAGCTTGGTTGAGACCCAGTACTTC.

The chain carries TRBV6-5 and TRBJ2-5, with D unresolved. Germline V lookup: CDR1 MNHEY, CDR2 SVGAGI. Deletions cut 3 bases from V and 4 bases from J, with 18 bases between. CDR3 size: 16 residues. The CDR3 loop is CASSYSPNSKGETQYF. The CDR3, as DNA: TGTGCCAGCAGTTATTCCCCCAACTCTAAGGGAGAGACCCAGTACTTC.

The genes are TRBV5-1 and TRBJ1-2, with D possibly matching TRBD1 (5 bases). V dropped 2 bases and J dropped 5 bases, with 10 bases sitting between them. The CDR3 is 13 amino acids. Germline V gene data show CDR1 as SGHRS and CDR2 as YFSETQ. This CDR3 reads CASSLWGEYGYTF. For the CDR3, the DNA is TGCGCCAGCAGCTTATGGGGGGAATATGGCTACACCTTC.

There are a few counts of this clone. The chain uses TRBV4-3 and TRBJ1-1; D is ambiguous. CDR3 size: 14 residues. With 1 base removed from V and 5 bases from J, the gap between germline ends came to 11 bases. The germline CDR1 and CDR2 sequences are LGHNA and YSLEER. The DNA for the CDR3 is TGCGCCAGCAGCCAAGGGATCCTGGGGACTGAAGCTTTCTTT. It yields the protein CASSQGILGTEAFF.